The TCR beta chain described here comes from a study of read filtering for tumor transcriptome and immune sequencing. Study summary: Roughly 8 patients were R-ISS I, approximately 15 were R-ISS II, roughly 7 were R-ISS III. Per sample, TCR-region reads ranged about 4 to 11 million by IR-seq, about 80 to 1,400 by RNA-seq.

This library used 300 to 500 ng RNA and molecular barcoded adaptors spanning alpha/delta and beta/gamma chains. Each CDR3 protein gets one entry after TCRdb re-called the reads with MiXCR. The table records 55,000 to 60,000 distinct CDR3 sequences, 9% to 15% of them present only once. This clonotype appeared a few times. This CDR3 comprises 14 residues. CDR1 LGHDT and CDR2 YNNKEL come from the germline V gene (reference sequence). Trimming left V 1 base short and J 0 bases short, with 6 bases between. The sample was a population of CD138-negative cells sorted from bone marrow. The clonotype comes from a donor aged 40 or older with multiple myeloma. The chain carries TRBV3-1 and TRBJ1-1; unclear D gene. The CDR3 protein is CASSQGTMNTEAFF. Here the CDR3 DNA reads TGTGCCAGCAGCCAAGGAACCATGAACACTGAAGCTTTCTTT.